The 24 T cell receptor beta chains below all came from one sample that was sequenced in a study of blood T cell repertoires in COVID-19 (dated by TCRdb to the early 2020s). Libraries were built with the immunoSEQ multiplex PCR assay. The source is immuneACCESS, and TCRdb retained only in-frame sequences with V and J called. Part of the clones is not carried over; for the studies checked, unresolved V genes explain less than half of this, and the remainder is unexplained. Here the sample has 200,000 to 250,000 clones; more than 75% occur a single time. In total, the top ten clones hold roughly 7.1% of the sample. Sequenced sample: PBMCs or T cells enriched from blood (not recorded which). Source of these receptors: a man in his thirties or forties in a cohort exposed to, infected with or recovered from COVID-19 (not recorded which).

The V gene is TRBV7-9, the J gene TRBJ1-1; D is ambiguous. Germline loops: CDR1 SEHNR, CDR2 FQNEAQ (reference sequence). V gave up 5 bases and J gave up 1 base, with 11 bases separating them. The CDR3 runs to 14 residues. The CDR3: CASSLSYGNTEAFF. The CDR3 region has the DNA TGTGCCAGCAGCCTTTCCTATGGGAACACTGAAGCTTTCTTT.

The chain joins TRBV5-4 to TRBJ2-7; D not certain. Germline V gives CDR1 SGHNT, CDR2 YYREEE (reference sequence). The CDR3 consists of 16 residues. V was pared by 4 bases and J by 3 bases, with 20 bases between. The CDR3 DNA is TGTGCCAGCAGCCCTGGCGGTCGGGTTGGCGACTACGAGCAGTACTTC. Translated, it gives CASSPGGRVGDYEQYF.

This clone was observed a handful of times. The V gene is TRBV7-8, the J gene TRBJ1-2; 9 bases line up with TRBD1. There are 16 residues in the CDR3. Germline trimming cut 5 bases from V and 7 bases from J; bases unmatched to any gene: 14. Germline V gene data show CDR1 as SGHVS and CDR2 as FQNEAQ. The CDR3 protein is CASSLRGQGVVSGYTF. The CDR3 DNA is TGTGCCAGCAGCCTCCGGGGACAGGGAGTGGTGAGTGGCTACACCTTC.

The V and J genes are TRBV3-1 (or the pseudogene TRBV3-2) and TRBJ2-1; 9 bases match TRBD1. J lost 6 bases, V lost 4 bases, and 4 bases had no gene match. The CDR3 spans 14 residues. Germline CDR1 LGHDT, CDR2 YNNKEL (reference sequence). This chain's CDR3 is CASSRRDRVNEQFF. CDR3 nucleotide sequence: TGTGCCAGCAGCCGAAGGGACAGGGTCAATGAGCAGTTCTTC.

The chain carries TRBV19 and TRBJ2-7; 9 bases agree with TRBD1. The V gene's germline CDR1 is LNHDA and CDR2 SQIVND (reference sequence). CDR3 length equals 15 residues. V lost 5 bases to trimming and J lost 2 bases; unmatched junction nucleotides: 7. DNA of the CDR3: TGTGCCAGTAGTGCCCTCCGGGACAGGGCCTACGAGCAGTACTTC. It is translated as CASSALRDRAYEQYF. Full variable domain (missing parts from reference TRBV19 and TRBJ2-7): DGGITQSPKYLFRKEGQNVTLSCEQNLNHDAMYWYRQDPGQGLRLIYYSQIVNDFQKGDIAEGYSVSREKKESFPLTVTSAQKNPTAFYLCASSALRDRAYEQYFGPGTRLTVT.

The V and J genes are TRBV6-5 and TRBJ1-1, with D unresolved. Germline CDR1 reads MNHEY; CDR2 reads SVGAGI. The CDR3 runs 15 residues. V lost 7 bases, J lost 1 base, and 16 bases lay in between. The CDR3 loop is CASNPLAGRNTEAFF. CDR3 coding DNA: TGTGCCAGCAACCCCCTGGCGGGGAGGAACACTGAAGCTTTCTTT.

The chain carries TRBV5-4 and TRBJ2-7; D not certain. V was clipped by 1 base and J by 4 bases, with 6 bases between them. Germline CDR1 is SGHNT and CDR2 is YYREEE (reference sequence). This CDR3 has 12 residues. This chain's CDR3 is CASSLQDYEQYF. The DNA for the CDR3 is TGTGCCAGCAGCTTGCAGGATTACGAGCAGTACTTC.

The chain joins TRBV9 to TRBJ2-7; possible D gene TRBD2, 7 bases. In germline, CDR1 is SGDLS, CDR2 YYNGEE. This CDR3 is 15 amino acids long. Trimming took off 0 bases at V and 3 bases at J, with 13 bases between the two ends. The CDR3 DNA is TGTGCCAGCAGCGTAGCGGGGGGCGCGGTCTACGAGCAGTACTTC. It translates to CASSVAGGAVYEQYF.

This chain connects TRBV6-2 or TRBV6-3 to TRBJ2-3; TRBD2 aligns across 7 bases. CDR1 MNHEY and CDR2 SVGEGT come from the germline V gene. J lost 6 bases, V lost 2 bases, and 5 bases had no gene match. The CDR3 contains 14 residues. The CDR3 is CASSYGRALDTQYF. The CDR3 DNA follows: TGTGCCAGCAGTTACGGGAGGGCCTTGGATACGCAGTATTTT.

The rearrangement joins TRBV7-3 to TRBJ2-1; 13 bases are a match to TRBD2. The J segment lost 4 bases and the V segment lost 5 bases, leaving 5 bases of the junction unmatched. Germline V CDR1 and CDR2: SGHTA, FQGTGA. There are 16 residues in the CDR3. CDR3 bases: TGTGCCAGCAGCCAAGCGGGACTAGCGGGATACAATGAGCAGTTCTTC. It codes for CASSQAGLAGYNEQFF.

The V call is TRBV9, the J call TRBJ1-3, with a possible D match to TRBD1 (5 bases). This CDR3 contains 16 residues. Germline V lookup: CDR1 SGDLS, CDR2 YYNGEE. The germline V and J ends were trimmed by 3 bases and 0 bases, with 13 bases remaining between them. The CDR3 nucleotides are TGTGCCAGCAGCGCTATCGGGGGAGACTCTGGAAACACCATATATTTT. It codes for CASSAIGGDSGNTIYF.

The rearrangement links TRBV23-1 to TRBJ2-7; the D gene is possibly TRBD1 (5 bases). TRBV23-1 is labeled an ORF, and its function is uncertain. The CDR3 runs to 13 residues. V shed 1 base and J shed 6 bases, with 10 bases lying between them. This chain's CDR3 is CASSQFLRVEQYF. The CDR3 bases are TGCGCCAGCAGTCAATTTCTCAGGGTCGAGCAGTACTTC.

The chain carries TRBV7-8 and TRBJ1-4; 8 bases line up with TRBD1. V shed 4 bases and J 10 bases; nucleotides not matched to a gene: 11. This CDR3 has 15 amino acids. Germline V gives CDR1 SGHVS, CDR2 FQNEAQ. The CDR3 protein is CASSSLGQGGGKLFF. CDR3 sequence (DNA): TGTGCCAGCAGCTCACTTGGACAGGGAGGAGGAAAACTGTTTTTT.

The J gene is TRBJ2-7, the V gene TRBV5-1; possible D gene TRBD1, 6 bases. Germline-derived CDR1 and CDR2 are SGHRS and YFSETQ. The V gene lost 0 bases and the J gene lost 0 bases, with 7 bases spanning the gap. The CDR3 spans 14 residues. CDR3: CASSLVRGSYEQYF. CDR3 DNA sequence: TGCGCCAGCAGCTTGGTCAGGGGCTCCTACGAGCAGTACTTC.

This clone showed up just a few times. The V gene is TRBV11-2, the J gene TRBJ1-4; tentatively, D is TRBD1 (6 bases). V lost 5 bases and J lost 6, with 19 bases in between. Germline CDR1 is SGHAT and CDR2 is FQNNGV. This CDR3 spans 16 amino acids. In DNA form, the CDR3 reads TGTGCCAGCAGCCCAGGGCTCAGGGAGGGGGATGAAAAACTGTTTTTT. Its translation: CASSPGLREGDEKLFF.

The CDR3 bases are TGTGCCAGCACCAGGACGACTAGCGGGAGTGTAACGCAGTATTTT. Translation gives CASTRTTSGSVTQYF. The V call is TRBV2, the J call TRBJ2-3, with 12 bases fitting TRBD2. Germline CDR1 is SNHLY and CDR2 is FYNNEI. There are 15 residues in the CDR3. With V trimmed by 7 bases and J by 9 bases, 11 bases remained unmatched.

The chain couples TRBV27 to TRBJ1-2, with D perhaps TRBD1 (6 bases). V lost 2 bases, J lost 2 bases, and 6 bases lay in between. CDR3 length: 13 amino acids. The germline V gene has CDR1 MNHEY and CDR2 SMNVEV (reference sequence). In DNA, the CDR3 is TGTGCCAGCAGTTTAGACAGGAACTATGGCTACACCTTC. Amino acids: CASSLDRNYGYTF.

The gene calls are TRBV5-8 and TRBJ1-1; possible D gene TRBD1, 6 bases. Trimming stripped 3 bases from V and 6 bases from J, with 15 bases between. This CDR3 spans 14 amino acids. CDR1 and CDR2 (germline): SGHTS, YDEGEE. The CDR3 loop reads CASSWTENRAEAFF. The CDR3 nucleotides are TGTGCCAGCAGCTGGACGGAGAACAGGGCTGAAGCTTTCTTT.

The rearrangement uses TRBV27 and TRBJ2-1; 10 bases agree with TRBD2. Germline lookup yields CDR1 MNHEY and CDR2 SMNVEV (reference sequence). The ends lost 7 bases at V and 4 bases at J; junction bases unmatched: 7. The length of the CDR3 is 15 residues. The CDR3 protein is CASIVTSGPYNEQFF. CDR3 DNA sequence: TGTGCCAGCATCGTGACTAGCGGGCCTTACAATGAGCAGTTCTTC.

The V and J genes are TRBV7-3 and TRBJ2-1; 9 bases align to TRBD2. The CDR3 has 15 amino acids. J lost 2 bases, V lost 5 bases, and 4 bases had no gene match. Germline values: CDR1 SGHTA, CDR2 FQGTGA. The CDR3 coding sequence is TGTGCCAGCAGCGCGACTAGCGGAGCCTACAATGAGCAGTTCTTC. This translates into CASSATSGAYNEQFF.

V and J are TRBV9 and TRBJ1-6, with D possibly being TRBD1 (5 bases). Germline V gene data show CDR1 as SGDLS and CDR2 as YYNGEE. The CDR3 has 12 amino acids. Trimming took off 1 base at V and 13 bases at J, with 9 bases between the two ends. The CDR3 spells CASSVNGGPLHF. The CDR3 DNA reads as TGTGCCAGCAGCGTAAATGGGGGGCCCCTCCACTTT.

The V call is TRBV24-1, the J call TRBJ2-1; 12 nucleotides align to TRBD2. The V and J ends lost 6 bases and 7 bases, in that order; junction bases with no gene match: 6. The CDR3 loop spans 15 amino acids. Germline V gene sequence: CDR1 KGHDR, CDR2 SFDVKD. CDR3 loop: CATSQTSGRSNEQFF. CDR3 DNA: TGTGCCACCAGTCAGACTAGCGGGAGAAGTAATGAGCAGTTCTTC.

The rearrangement links TRBV10-3 to TRBJ1-6; D call uncertain. This CDR3 contains 12 residues. The germline CDR1 and CDR2 sequences are ENHRY and SYGVKD. Trimming removed 8 bases at V and 7 bases at J, with 9 bases between. The CDR3 DNA is TGTGCCATCTCGGCGACAAATTCACCCCTCCACTTT. Protein product: CAISATNSPLHF.

This chain connects TRBV4-3 to TRBJ2-1; tentative D call: TRBD2 (6 bases). V gave up 1 base and J gave up 0 bases, with 13 bases separating them. This CDR3 region has 17 residues. The germline V gene encodes CDR1 LGHNA and CDR2 YSLEER. The DNA of the CDR3 is TGCGCCAGCAGCCAAGGTGCGGGACCGAGCTCCTACAATGAGCAGTTCTTC. Protein sequence: CASSQGAGPSSYNEQFF.